In this sample, the clone carrying this T cell receptor (beta chain) turned up a few times. Its antigen remains unknown. Germline V gene lookup returns CDR1 MDHEN and CDR2 SYDVKM. The V and J ends lost 4 bases and 4 bases, in that order; junction bases with no gene match: 9. This CDR3 spans 16 amino acids. PCR was performed a second time for about 7 to 12 cycles using a sample-barcoded 5' primer and a J-beta primer mix. TCRdb re-derived calls from the 5' RACE reads in MiXCR, one entry per CDR3 protein. The repertoire has over 750,000 distinct CDR3 sequences, approximately 25% of them found once; the top ten carry 9.4%. This entry is derived from a study of blood T cells in healthy people across ages. Per sample, no less than 5.5 micrograms of total RNA were extracted. Study-wide results and limits: Compared with aged donors, long-lived donors showed fewer expanded clones, suggesting selection. The recorded TCR beta diversity per million T cells decreased in a roughly linear manner with age.

These same records also appear under a second study, on T cells of mothers and their children. From that report: Overlap ran slightly, non-significantly higher for related than unrelated mother-child pairs.

This receptor was obtained from a boy aged 5-17 years in good health. Sequencing used blood. The gene calls are TRBV28 and TRBJ2-3; 9 positions agree with TRBD2. The CDR3 region is CASSSEAGGWADTQYF. CDR3 DNA: TGTGCCAGCAGTTCGGAAGCGGGAGGATGGGCAGATACGCAGTATTTT. Combining the CDR3 with reference TRBV28 and TRBJ2-3 gives the whole variable domain DVKVTQSSRYLVKRTGEKVFLECVQDMDHENMFWYRQDPGLGLRLIYFSYDVKMKEKGDIPEGYSVSREKKERFSLILESASTNQTSMYLCASSSEAGGWADTQYFGPGTRLTVL.